This T cell receptor beta chain was documented in a study of T cells after posttransplantation cyclophosphamide. Cyclophosphamide on days +3 and +4 followed busulfan-fludarabine conditioning and a marrow graft. Findings of the study overall: After PTCy, TRB diversity resembled that of CNI/methotrexate controls. Donor CD8+ memory clones often dominated recipient blood repertoires at later times.

Germline CDR1 is SQVTM and CDR2 is ANQGSEA. Trimming removed 2 bases at V and 6 bases at J, with 16 bases between. The CDR3 spans 14 residues. Using immunoSEQ multiplex PCR, the repertoire was profiled, and TCRdb retains in-frame clones only, with some absent. Among about 8,000 clones listed, roughly 90% were seen once. Worth noting for this clone: Its antigen remains unidentified.

Sequenced here: CD4+ T cells sorted from blood, sampled 1404 days after allogeneic stem cell transplant with posttransplant cyclophosphamide. The chain has TRBV29-1 and TRBJ1-1, with a weak D call TRBD1 (5 bases). The receptor was derived from a female patient aged 50-60 years who received an allogeneic stem cell transplant from a related donor, was CMV-positive, and had no GVHD. Some T cells may be the graft donor's. The CDR3 region has the DNA TGCAGCGTTGAACGAGGAGGGGCGGGCGCTGAAGCTTTCTTT. This gives the protein CSVERGGAGAEAFF.